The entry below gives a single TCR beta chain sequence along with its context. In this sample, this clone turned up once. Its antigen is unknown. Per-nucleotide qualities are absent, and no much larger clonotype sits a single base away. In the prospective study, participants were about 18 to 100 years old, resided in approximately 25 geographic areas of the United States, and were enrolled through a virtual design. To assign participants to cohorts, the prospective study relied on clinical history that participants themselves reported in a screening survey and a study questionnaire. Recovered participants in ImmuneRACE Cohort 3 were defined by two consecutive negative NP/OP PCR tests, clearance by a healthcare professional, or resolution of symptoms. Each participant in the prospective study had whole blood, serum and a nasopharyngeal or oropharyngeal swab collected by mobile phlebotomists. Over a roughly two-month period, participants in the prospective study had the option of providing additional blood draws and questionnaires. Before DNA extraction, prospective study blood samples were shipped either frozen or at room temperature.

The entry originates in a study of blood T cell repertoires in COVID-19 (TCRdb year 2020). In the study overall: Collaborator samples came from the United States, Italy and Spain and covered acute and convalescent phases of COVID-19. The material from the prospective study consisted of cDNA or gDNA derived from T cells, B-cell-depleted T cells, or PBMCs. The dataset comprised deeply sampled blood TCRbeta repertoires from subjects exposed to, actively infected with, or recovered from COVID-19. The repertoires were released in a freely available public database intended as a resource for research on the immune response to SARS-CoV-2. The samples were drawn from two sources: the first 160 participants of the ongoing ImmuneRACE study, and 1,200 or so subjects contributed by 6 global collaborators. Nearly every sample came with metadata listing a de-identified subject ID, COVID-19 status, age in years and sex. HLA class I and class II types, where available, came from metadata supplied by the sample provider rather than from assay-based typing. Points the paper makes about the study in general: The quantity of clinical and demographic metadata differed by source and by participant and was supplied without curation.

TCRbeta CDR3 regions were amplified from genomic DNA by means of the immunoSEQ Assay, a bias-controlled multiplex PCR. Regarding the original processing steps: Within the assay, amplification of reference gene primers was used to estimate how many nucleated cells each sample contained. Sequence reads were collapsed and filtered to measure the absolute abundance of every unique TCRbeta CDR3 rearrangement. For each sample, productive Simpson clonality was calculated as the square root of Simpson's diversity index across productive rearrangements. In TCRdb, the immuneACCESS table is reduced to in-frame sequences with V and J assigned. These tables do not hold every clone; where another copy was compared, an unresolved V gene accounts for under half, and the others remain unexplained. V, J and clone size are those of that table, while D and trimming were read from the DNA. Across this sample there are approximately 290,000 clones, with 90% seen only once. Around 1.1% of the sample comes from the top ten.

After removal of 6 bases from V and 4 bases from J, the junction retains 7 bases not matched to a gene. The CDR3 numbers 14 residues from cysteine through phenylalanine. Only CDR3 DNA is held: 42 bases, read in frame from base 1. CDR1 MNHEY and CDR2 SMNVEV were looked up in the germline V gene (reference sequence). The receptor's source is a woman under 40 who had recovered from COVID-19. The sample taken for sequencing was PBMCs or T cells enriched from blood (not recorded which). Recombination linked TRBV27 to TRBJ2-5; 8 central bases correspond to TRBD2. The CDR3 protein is CASSKAGVPETQYF. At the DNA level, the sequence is TGTGCCAGCAGCAAAGCGGGAGTTCCAGAGACCCAGTACTTC.